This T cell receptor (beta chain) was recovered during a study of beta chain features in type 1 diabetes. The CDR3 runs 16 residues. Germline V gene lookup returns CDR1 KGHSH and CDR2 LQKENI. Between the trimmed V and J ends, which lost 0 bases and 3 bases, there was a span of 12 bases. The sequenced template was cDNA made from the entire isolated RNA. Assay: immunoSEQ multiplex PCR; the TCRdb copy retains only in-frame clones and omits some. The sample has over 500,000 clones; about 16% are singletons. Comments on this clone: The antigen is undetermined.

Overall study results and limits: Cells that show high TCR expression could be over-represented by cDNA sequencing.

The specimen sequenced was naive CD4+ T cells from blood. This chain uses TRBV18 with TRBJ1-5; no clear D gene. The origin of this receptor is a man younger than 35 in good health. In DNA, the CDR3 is TGTGCCAGCTCACCACCGTTCGGGGTCTCCAATCAGCCCCAGCATTTT. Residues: CASSPPFGVSNQPQHF.